This passage covers 20 T cell receptor beta chains from one sample sequenced in a study of cytomegalovirus exposure and HLA in healthy donors. PCR amplification relied on 60 Vbeta primers (plus 13 Jbeta primers). This table comes from immunoSEQ multiplex PCR, and its TCRdb copy is limited to in-frame clones, with some not included. The data hold around 100,000 clones, with roughly 76% observed a single time. Material for sequencing was PBMCs. The receptors were sampled from a woman aged 60 to 75 in good health and CMV-seropositive.

The count of this clone is one. V is TRBV7-6 and J is TRBJ2-1; 7 positions agree with TRBD2. V lost 1 base, J lost 14 bases, and 11 bases stayed unmatched. Germline-derived CDR1 and CDR2 are SGHVS and FNYEAQ. This CDR3 has 14 residues. CDR3 region: CASSLGPSGTIEFF. Written as DNA, the CDR3 is TGTGCCAGCAGCTTAGGGCCCTCTGGGACTATCGAGTTCTTC.

In this sample, this clone turned up a few times. The chain uses TRBV4-1 and TRBJ1-5, with 8 bases matching TRBD1. Germline-derived CDR1 and CDR2 are MGHRA and YSYEKL. The J segment lost 5 bases and the V segment lost 1 base, leaving 4 bases of the junction unmatched. This CDR3 has 15 residues. As DNA, the CDR3 is TGCGCCAGCAGCCAAGTGACAGGGGAACATCAGCCCCAGCATTTT. This codes for CASSQVTGEHQPQHF.

The V and J genes are TRBV7-8 and TRBJ1-6, with D tentatively TRBD1 (5 bases). This CDR3 is 19 amino acids long. V was pared by 3 bases and J by 9 bases, with 27 bases between. Germline V gives CDR1 SGHVS, CDR2 FQNEAQ. CDR3 nucleotides: TGTGCCAGCAGCTTTAGGGGAGGACACTACAATGTGAAGGCTTCACCCCTCCACTTT. The encoded protein is CASSFRGGHYNVKASPLHF.

J is TRBJ2-7 and V is TRBV11-2; D unclear. This CDR3 has 15 amino acids. CDR1 is SGHAT and CDR2 is FQNNGV in the germline V gene. V was trimmed by 5 bases and J by 0 bases, leaving 14 bases between them. In DNA form, the CDR3 reads TGTGCCAGCAGCCAAGAGGCGTTGAGCTCCTACGAGCAGTACTTC. Its translation: CASSQEALSSYEQYF.

The chain has TRBV4-2 and TRBJ2-1; 11 bases align to TRBD2. The junction had 2 bases not matched to a gene; V was cut back by 0 bases and J by 4 bases. CDR3 size: 16 residues. Per germline, CDR1 LGHNA and CDR2 YNFKEQ. CDR3 sequence: CASSQEGTSGYNEQFF. The CDR3 coding sequence is TGTGCCAGCAGCCAAGAAGGGACTAGCGGATACAATGAGCAGTTCTTC.

Ten or more counts support this clone. This chain joins TRBV27 and TRBJ2-2; D possibly corresponds to TRBD2 (5 bases). The CDR3 is 13 amino acids. Germline V gene sequence: CDR1 MNHEY, CDR2 SMNVEV (reference sequence). The ends were cut back, 5 bases at V and 6 bases at J, with 10 bases in the middle. CDR3 DNA: TGTGCCAGCAGTGCGACACTAGCCGGGGAGCTGTTTTTT. Amino acid sequence: CASSATLAGELFF.

The chain joins TRBV5-1 to TRBJ2-1; TRBD1 might be the D (5 bases). V lost 2 bases and J 6 bases, leaving 9 bases between the germline ends. CDR3 length: 13 amino acids. Germline V gives CDR1 SGHRS, CDR2 YFSETQ. CDR3 sequence: CASSFSRVNEQFF. DNA of the CDR3: TGCGCCAGCAGCTTTTCCAGGGTCAATGAGCAGTTCTTC.

The chain uses TRBV5-4 and TRBJ2-1; TRBD2 is a possible D gene (6 bases). V lost 1 base and J 7 bases, leaving 18 bases between the germline ends. This CDR3 is built from 16 residues. The germline gives CDR1 SGHNT, CDR2 YYREEE (reference sequence). The CDR3 loop reads CASSLFGRDSGNEQFF. CDR3 bases: TGTGCCAGCAGCTTGTTCGGGCGGGATTCGGGGAATGAGCAGTTCTTC.

This sequence joins TRBV19 and TRBJ1-3, with 7 bases matching TRBD1. The CDR3 extends over 14 amino acids. V was pared by 6 bases and J by 1 base, with 3 bases of the junction left unmatched. Germline values: CDR1 LNHDA, CDR2 SQIVND (reference sequence). CDR3 loop: CASRRTGSGNTIYF. The CDR3 nucleotides read TGTGCCAGTAGACGGACAGGTTCTGGAAACACCATATATTTT.

The V call is TRBV5-1, the J call TRBJ2-1; 10 bases line up with TRBD2. This CDR3 region has 15 residues. Looked up from germline, CDR1 is SGHRS and CDR2 is YFSETQ. V trimming: 4 bases; J trimming: 5 bases; junction bases outside the gene matches: 6. This chain's CDR3 is CASSIGLAANNEQFF. The CDR3 DNA sequence: TGCGCCAGCAGCATCGGACTAGCGGCGAACAATGAGCAGTTCTTC.

This chain uses TRBV27 with TRBJ2-2; 12 nucleotides align to TRBD2. The V gene end was trimmed by 7 bases and the J gene end by 6 bases; junction bases not matched to a gene: 12. The CDR3 covers 17 residues. CDR1 MNHEY and CDR2 SMNVEV come from the germline V gene (reference sequence). The CDR3 protein is CASTQGLAGLQAGELFF. CDR3 sequence (DNA): TGTGCCAGCACCCAAGGACTAGCGGGACTTCAGGCCGGGGAGCTGTTTTTT.

V usage is TRBV21-1 and J usage is TRBJ1-5. TRBV21-1 is reported as a pseudogene. This CDR3 is 14 amino acids long. This CDR3 is CASSSPGCNQPQHF. CDR3 in DNA: TGTGCCAGCAGCTCTCCGGGTTGCAATCAGCCCCAGCATTTT.

This clone turned up a few times. This sequence joins TRBV15 and TRBJ2-7; 10 positions agree with TRBD1. The V gene's germline CDR1 is LNHNV and CDR2 YYDKDF (reference sequence). J gave up 6 bases and V 1 base, and 6 bases lay outside the gene matches. The CDR3 has 15 amino acids. Here the CDR3 reads CATSRGDRGVIEQYF. DNA for the CDR3: TGTGCCACCAGCAGAGGGGACAGGGGCGTTATCGAGCAGTACTTC.

Notes on this clone: One end of the junction varies from germline; a read error may be responsible. The chain recombines TRBV10-3 with TRBJ2-1, with TRBD1 as a possible D gene (6 bases). CDR3 length equals 13 residues. Per germline, CDR1 ENHRY and CDR2 SYGVKD. For the CDR3, the DNA is TGTGCCATCAGTGAGTCGGTTGGTGGGGGCGAGGTCTTC. It specifies CAISESVGGGEVF.

The rearrangement joins TRBV4-1 to TRBJ2-6; TRBD2 might be the D (7 bases). CDR1 and CDR2 (germline): MGHRA, YSYEKL. V was trimmed by 4 bases and J by 0 bases, leaving 13 bases between them. The CDR3 consists of 17 residues. The DNA of the CDR3 is TGCGCCAGCAGCCGAGGGAGGGGGAACTCTGGGGCCAACGTCCTGACTTTC. Translated: CASSRGRGNSGANVLTF.

The CDR3 spells CASSSDRDYEQYF. CDR3 in DNA: TGTGCCAGCTCCTCGGACAGGGACTACGAGCAGTACTTC. This chain uses TRBV2 with TRBJ2-7, with 8 bases fitting TRBD1. Germline V gene sequence: CDR1 SNHLY, CDR2 FYNNEI. J lost 3 bases, V lost 8 bases, and 6 bases had no gene match. The CDR3 is 13 residues long.

The chain employs TRBV7-2 and TRBJ2-5; D call uncertain. From germline, CDR1 is SGHTA and CDR2 FQGNSA. This CDR3 spans 14 amino acids. Trimming left V 1 base short and J 1 base short, with 7 bases between. DNA of the CDR3: TGTGCCAGCAGCTTAGGTCGACTCCAAGAGACCCAGTACTTC. As protein: CASSLGRLQETQYF.

This clone was seen more than once but under ten times. The CDR3 loop reads CASSLETGEAFF. DNA of the CDR3: TGTGCCAGCAGTTTGGAAACGGGTGAAGCTTTCTTT. This chain joins TRBV27 and TRBJ1-1; D gene unclear. V lost 3 bases and J 7 bases, leaving 9 bases between the germline ends. The CDR3 extends over 12 amino acids. Germline V gives CDR1 MNHEY, CDR2 SMNVEV (reference sequence).

This clone was seen just once. The genes are TRBV11-3 and TRBJ2-7, with 11 bases fitting TRBD2. V dropped 5 bases and J dropped 7; count of bases not matched to a gene: 7. CDR1 and CDR2 (germline): SGHNT, YENEEA. CDR3 length equals 14 residues. CDR3 sequence reads: CASSPTSGSREQYF. Written as DNA, the CDR3 is TGTGCCAGCAGCCCTACTAGCGGGAGCAGGGAGCAGTACTTC.

A remark on this clone: At one boundary the junction diverges from the germline segment, which might be a read error. The chain recombines TRBV7-9 with TRBJ1-1; D remains ambiguous. Per the germline V gene, CDR1 is SEHNR and CDR2 is FQNEAQ (reference sequence). This CDR3 has 13 residues. DNA for the CDR3: TGTTCCAGCAGCTTAGCCCAGAACAGTGAAGCTTTCTTT. It encodes CSSSLAQNSEAFF.